This T cell receptor beta chain was sequenced for a study of Graves' ophthalmopathy and Graves' hyperthyroidism. This clonotype was counted many times. Its specificity is unknown. Beta-chain TCR CDR3 regions were amplified from RNA transcripts. The workflow started with a first-round RT-PCR run with HTBI primers and then moved on to a second-round multiplex PCR. TCRdb processed the multiplex PCR reads anew with MiXCR; each CDR3 protein has one entry. The repertoire holds 400,000 to 500,000 distinct CDR3 sequences, with under 25% as singletons. Serum thyroxine and TRAb, along with clinical symptoms, thyroid ultrasound and orbital computed tomography, were what diagnosis relied on. Study-level results: Ophthalmopathy progression prediction by the model yielded a sensitivity of approximately 68% and a specificity of less than 75%.

The TCR comes from a woman between 18 and 30 years old with stable Graves' hyperthyroidism. Sequenced material: peripheral blood.

The CDR3, as DNA: TGCAGTGCTATCGGACGGACCGGGCTCTATGAGCAGTACTTC. This translates into CSAIGRTGLYEQYF. V gene TRBV20-1 combines with J gene TRBJ2-7; D uncertain. The length of the CDR3 is 14 residues. V shed 4 bases and J shed 7 bases, with 20 bases lying between them. Germline V gives CDR1 DFQATT, CDR2 SNEGSKA (reference sequence).